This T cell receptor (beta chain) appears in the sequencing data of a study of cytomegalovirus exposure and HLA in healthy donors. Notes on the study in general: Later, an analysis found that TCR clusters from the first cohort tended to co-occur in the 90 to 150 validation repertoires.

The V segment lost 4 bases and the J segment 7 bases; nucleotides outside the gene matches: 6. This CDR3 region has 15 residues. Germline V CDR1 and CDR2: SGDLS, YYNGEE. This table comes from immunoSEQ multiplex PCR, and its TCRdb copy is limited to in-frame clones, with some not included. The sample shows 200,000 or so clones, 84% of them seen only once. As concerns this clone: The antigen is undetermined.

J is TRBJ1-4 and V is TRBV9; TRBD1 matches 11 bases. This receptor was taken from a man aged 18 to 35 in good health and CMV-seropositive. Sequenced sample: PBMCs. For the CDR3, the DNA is TGTGCCAGCAGCCTCCGAGGGACAGGGGGTGAAAAACTGTTTTTT. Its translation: CASSLRGTGGEKLFF.